This T cell receptor beta chain was found in a study of immune evolution from preneoplasia to lung adenocarcinoma. Clones were read by immunoSEQ multiplex PCR, and TCRdb kept only the in-frame ones, dropping some. The data show 7,000 or so clones, 79% seen once. Trimming pared 2 bases from V and 0 bases from J, leaving 1 base between. CDR1 is MDHEN and CDR2 is SYDVKM in the germline V gene. CDR3 length: 12 residues. The TCR was taken from a person aged 65 to 85 with lung adenocarcinoma. The sequenced sample consisted of FFPE adjacent normal lung tissue. The genes are TRBV28 and TRBJ1-1; D ambiguous. CDR3 residues: CASSLVNTEAFF. DNA for the CDR3: TGTGCCAGCAGTTTAGTGAACACTGAAGCTTTCTTT.